Listed here is a single T cell receptor (beta chain). The target antigen is unknown. The data belong to a study of cytomegalovirus exposure and HLA in healthy donors. Use of 60 Vbeta and 13 Jbeta primers characterized the PCR. Method: immunoSEQ multiplex PCR; TCRdb's copy keeps in-frame clones and lacks some. This sample yields about 120,000 clones, of which around 86% are seen a single time; less than 2.5% belongs to the top ten. V lost 0 bases and J 0 bases, leaving 6 bases between the germline ends. There are 15 residues in the CDR3. General study results and limits: TCR beta chains numbering approximately 150 were designated cytomegalovirus-associated.

The V gene is TRBV23-1, the J gene TRBJ1-5; no firm D call. TRBV23-1 is an ORF, with its function uncertain. Sequencing was done on a sample of PBMCs. This TCR came from a man aged 30 to 45 in good health and CMV-seronegative. CDR3 bases: TGCGCCAGCAGTCAATCACAATATAGCAATCAGCCCCAGCATTTT. Protein: CASSQSQYSNQPQHF.